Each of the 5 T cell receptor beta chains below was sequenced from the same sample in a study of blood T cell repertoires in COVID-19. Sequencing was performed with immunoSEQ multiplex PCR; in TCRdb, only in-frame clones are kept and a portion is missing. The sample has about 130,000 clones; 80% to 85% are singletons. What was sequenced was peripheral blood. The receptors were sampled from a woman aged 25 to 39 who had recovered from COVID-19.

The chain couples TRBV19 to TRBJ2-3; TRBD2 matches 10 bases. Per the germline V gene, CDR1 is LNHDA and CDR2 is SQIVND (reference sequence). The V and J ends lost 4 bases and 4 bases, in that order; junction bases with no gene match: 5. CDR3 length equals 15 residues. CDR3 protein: CASSNLAGAPDTQYF. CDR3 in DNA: TGTGCCAGTAGTAACCTAGCGGGAGCCCCAGATACGCAGTATTTT.

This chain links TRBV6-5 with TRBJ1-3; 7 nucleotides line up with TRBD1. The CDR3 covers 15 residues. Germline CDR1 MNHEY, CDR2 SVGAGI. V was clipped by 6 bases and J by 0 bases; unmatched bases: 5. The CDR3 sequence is CASRSRQGSGNTIYF. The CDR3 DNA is TGTGCCAGCAGATCACGACAGGGCTCTGGAAACACCATATATTTT.

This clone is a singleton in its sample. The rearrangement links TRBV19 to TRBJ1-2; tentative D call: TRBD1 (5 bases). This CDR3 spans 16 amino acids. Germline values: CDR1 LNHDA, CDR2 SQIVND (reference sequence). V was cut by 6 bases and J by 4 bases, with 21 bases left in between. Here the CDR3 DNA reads TGTGCCAGTAGCCTACCCAATTCCCGGACACTCTATGGCTACACCTTC. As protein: CASSLPNSRTLYGYTF.

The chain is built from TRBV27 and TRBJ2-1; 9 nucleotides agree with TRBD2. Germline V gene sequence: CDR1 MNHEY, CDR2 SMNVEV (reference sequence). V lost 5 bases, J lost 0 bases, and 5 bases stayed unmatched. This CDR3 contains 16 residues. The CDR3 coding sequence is TGTGCCAGCAGTCCCGGAGCGGGGGGCTCCTACAATGAGCAGTTCTTC. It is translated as CASSPGAGGSYNEQFF.

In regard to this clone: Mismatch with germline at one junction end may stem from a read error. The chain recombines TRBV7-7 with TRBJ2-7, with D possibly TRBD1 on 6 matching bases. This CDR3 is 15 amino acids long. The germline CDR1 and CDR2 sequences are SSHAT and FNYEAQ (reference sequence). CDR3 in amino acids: CASSLGSTGTYEQYF. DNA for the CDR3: TGTGCTAGCAGCTTAGGCTCTACAGGGACCTACGAGCAGTACTTC.